This T cell receptor (beta chain) was sequenced for a study of Graves' ophthalmopathy and Graves' hyperthyroidism. This clonotype was seen many times. The authors amplified TCR beta CDR3 regions, and they did so from RNA transcripts for repertoire sequencing. HTBI primers were employed in first-round RT-PCR, then a second-round multiplex PCR followed. From the multiplex PCR reads, TCRdb called clonotypes with MiXCR, one entry per CDR3 protein. The table includes about 400,000 distinct CDR3 sequences, around 21% detected once. V lost 4 bases to trimming and J lost 9 bases; unmatched junction nucleotides: 18. CDR3 length: 17 residues. The germline gives CDR1 MNHNS, CDR2 SASEGT.

This clonotype was sampled from a woman aged 18-30 years with stable Graves' hyperthyroidism. The sequencing input was peripheral blood. The chain joins TRBV6-1 to TRBJ2-5; the match to TRBD1 covers 9 bases. The CDR3 reads CASSGQRTGDPLGSQYF. CDR3 nucleotides: TGTGCCAGCAGTGGCCAACGGACAGGGGACCCGTTAGGGTCCCAGTACTTC.